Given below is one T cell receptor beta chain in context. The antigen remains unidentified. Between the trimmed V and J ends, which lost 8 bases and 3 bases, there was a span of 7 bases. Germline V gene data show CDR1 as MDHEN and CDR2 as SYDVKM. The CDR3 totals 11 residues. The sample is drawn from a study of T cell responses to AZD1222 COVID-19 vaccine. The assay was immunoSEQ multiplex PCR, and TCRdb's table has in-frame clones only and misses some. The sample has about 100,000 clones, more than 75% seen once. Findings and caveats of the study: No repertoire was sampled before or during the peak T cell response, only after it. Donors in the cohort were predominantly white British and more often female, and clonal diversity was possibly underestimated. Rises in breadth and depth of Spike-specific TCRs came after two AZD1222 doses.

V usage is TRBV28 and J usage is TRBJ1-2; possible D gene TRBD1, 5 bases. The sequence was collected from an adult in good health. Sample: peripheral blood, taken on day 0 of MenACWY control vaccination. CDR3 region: CASRGDYGYTF. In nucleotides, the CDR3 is TGTGCCAGCCGGGGGGACTATGGCTACACCTTC.